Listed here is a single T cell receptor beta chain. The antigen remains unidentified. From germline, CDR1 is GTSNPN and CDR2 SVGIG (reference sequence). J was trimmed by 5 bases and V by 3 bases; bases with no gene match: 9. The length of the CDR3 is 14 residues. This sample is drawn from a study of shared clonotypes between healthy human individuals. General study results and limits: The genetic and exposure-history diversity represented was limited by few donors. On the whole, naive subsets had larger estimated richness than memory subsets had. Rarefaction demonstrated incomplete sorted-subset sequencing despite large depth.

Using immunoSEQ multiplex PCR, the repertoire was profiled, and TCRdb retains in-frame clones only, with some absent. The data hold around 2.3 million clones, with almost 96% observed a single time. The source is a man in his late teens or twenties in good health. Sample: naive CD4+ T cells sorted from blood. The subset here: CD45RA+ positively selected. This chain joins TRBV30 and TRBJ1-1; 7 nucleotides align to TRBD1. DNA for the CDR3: TGTGCCTGGAGGAGGGGTGACAGGGAAACTGAAGCTTTCTTT. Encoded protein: CAWRRGDRETEAFF.